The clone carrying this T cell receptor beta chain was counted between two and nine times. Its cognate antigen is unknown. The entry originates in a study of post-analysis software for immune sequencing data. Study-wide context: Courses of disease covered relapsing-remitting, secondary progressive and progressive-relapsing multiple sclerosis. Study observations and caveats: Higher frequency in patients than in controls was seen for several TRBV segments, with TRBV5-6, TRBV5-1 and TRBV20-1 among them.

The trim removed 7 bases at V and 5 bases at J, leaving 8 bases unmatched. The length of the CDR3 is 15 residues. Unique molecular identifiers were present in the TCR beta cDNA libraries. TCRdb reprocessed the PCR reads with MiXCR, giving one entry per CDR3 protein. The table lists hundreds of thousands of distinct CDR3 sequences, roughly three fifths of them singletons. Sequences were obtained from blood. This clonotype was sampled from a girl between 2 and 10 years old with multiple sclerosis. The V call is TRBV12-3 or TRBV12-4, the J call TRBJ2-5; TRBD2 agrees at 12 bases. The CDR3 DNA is TGTGCCAGCACACTAGCGGGAGGTCCGGGCGAGACCCAGTACTTC. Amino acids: CASTLAGGPGETQYF.